The 12 T cell receptor beta chains presented below share a single source sample, sequenced in a study of cytomegalovirus exposure and HLA in healthy donors. The PCR ran on 60 Vbeta and 13 Jbeta primers. Sequenced by immunoSEQ multiplex PCR; TCRdb stores in-frame clones only, minus some. The sample consists of some 120,000 clones, 80% of them appearing once. Sequencing input: PBMCs. Source of these receptors: a middle-aged man in good health and CMV-seronegative.

This clone was seen only a few times. This rearrangement joins TRBV6-1 to TRBJ1-6; TRBD1 agrees at 9 bases. With V trimmed by 6 bases and J by 6 bases, 3 bases remained unmatched. Germline lookup yields CDR1 MNHNS and CDR2 SASEGT. The CDR3 contains 14 residues. The CDR3 region is CASRAGQGNSPLHF. The CDR3 DNA is TGTGCCAGCAGAGCGGGACAGGGTAATTCACCCCTCCACTTT.

V usage is TRBV11-2 and J usage is TRBJ1-1; TRBD1 agrees at 8 bases. The trim removed 3 bases at V and 4 bases at J, leaving 7 bases unmatched. Germline CDR1 reads SGHAT; CDR2 reads FQNNGV. This CDR3 is built from 15 residues. Written as DNA, the CDR3 is TGTGCCAGCAGCTTTTACAGGGGGTTGGGCACTGAAGCTTTCTTT. Translated, it gives CASSFYRGLGTEAFF. Together with reference TRBV11-2 and TRBJ1-1, the CDR3 gives the full variable domain: EAGVAQSPRYKIIEKRQSVAFWCNPISGHATLYWYQQILGQGPKLLIQFQNNGVVDDSQLPKDRFSAERLKGVDSTLKIQPAKLEDSAVYLCASSFYRGLGTEAFFGQGTRLTVV.

The chain links TRBV11-1 to TRBJ1-1; 10 nucleotides align to TRBD1. J lost 4 bases, V lost 0 bases, and 5 bases had no gene match. Per the germline V gene, CDR1 is SGHAT and CDR2 is FQDESV (reference sequence). The CDR3 runs to 16 residues. The CDR3 region is CASSLASGQGSTEAFF. CDR3 sequence (DNA): TGTGCCAGCAGCTTAGCGTCGGGACAGGGGAGCACTGAAGCTTTCTTT.

The chain recombines TRBV19 with TRBJ1-2; the match to TRBD1 covers 8 bases. The J segment lost 4 bases and the V segment lost 2 bases, leaving 9 bases of the junction unmatched. Germline-derived CDR1 and CDR2 are LNHDA and SQIVND (reference sequence). This CDR3 is built from 16 residues. The chain's CDR3 is CASSIYGQGSGYGYTF. The DNA for the CDR3 is TGTGCCAGTAGTATATACGGACAGGGCTCGGGCTATGGCTACACCTTC. The full variable domain, completed using reference TRBV19 and TRBJ1-2, is DGGITQSPKYLFRKEGQNVTLSCEQNLNHDAMYWYRQDPGQGLRLIYYSQIVNDFQKGDIAEGYSVSREKKESFPLTVTSAQKNPTAFYLCASSIYGQGSGYGYTFGSGTRLTVV.

The chain has TRBV11-2 and TRBJ1-3; 9 positions agree with TRBD1. The junction had 5 bases not matched to a gene; V was cut back by 0 bases and J by 2 bases. CDR1 is SGHAT, CDR2 FQNNGV, per germline. The CDR3 loop spans 17 amino acids. The CDR3 here is CASSLDQQGAAGNTIYF. The CDR3 bases are TGTGCCAGCAGCTTAGATCAACAGGGGGCGGCTGGAAACACCATATATTTT.

CDR3 in DNA: TGTGCCAGCTCACCATTGGCAGACACAGATACGCAGTATTTT. This gives the protein CASSPLADTDTQYF. The V call is TRBV18, the J call TRBJ2-3, with no clear D. Germline CDR1 and CDR2: KGHSH and LQKENI. The germline V and J ends were trimmed by 2 bases and 2 bases, with 8 bases remaining between them. This CDR3 is 14 amino acids long.

This rearrangement joins TRBV2 to TRBJ1-5; 7 positions match TRBD1. CDR3 length equals 13 residues. Germline V CDR1 and CDR2: SNHLY, FYNNEI. V dropped 6 bases and J dropped 4; count of bases not matched to a gene: 3. CDR3 residues: CASRLTGNQPQHF. The DNA of the CDR3 is TGTGCCAGCAGACTGACAGGGAATCAGCCCCAGCATTTT. The entire variable domain, with the rest obtained from reference TRBV2 and TRBJ1-5, is as follows: EPEVTQTPSHQVTQMGQEVILRCVPISNHLYFYWYRQILGQKVEFLVSFYNNEISEKSEIFDDQFSVERPDGSNFTLKIRSTKLEDSAMYFCASRLTGNQPQHFGDGTRLSIL.

This sequence joins TRBV7-8 and TRBJ1-6; tentatively, D is TRBD1 (5 bases). This CDR3 region has 17 residues. Germline CDR1 reads SGHVS; CDR2 reads FQNEAQ. Trimming removed 2 bases from V and 10 bases from J, with 21 bases in between. The CDR3 protein is CASSLNPLRGKTSPLHF. CDR3 in DNA: TGTGCCAGCAGCTTAAATCCCCTTAGGGGAAAAACATCACCCCTCCACTTT. The complete variable domain, with remaining parts taken from reference TRBV7-8 and TRBJ1-6, reads GAGVSQSPRYKVAKRGQDVALRCDPISGHVSLFWYQQALGQGPEFLTYFQNEAQLDKSGLPSDRFFAERPEGSVSTLKIQRTQQEDSAVYLCASSLNPLRGKTSPLHFGNGTRLTVT.

V and J are TRBV7-3 and TRBJ2-3, with 10 nucleotides matching TRBD1. The CDR3 has 15 residues. Germline CDR1 SGHTA, CDR2 FQGTGA. J gave up 4 bases and V 1 base, and 2 bases lay outside the gene matches. The CDR3 sequence is CASSLNGQGADTQYF. The CDR3 bases are TGTGCCAGCAGCTTAAACGGACAGGGGGCAGATACGCAGTATTTT.

The chain uses TRBV2 and TRBJ1-3, with D tentatively TRBD1 (6 bases). The V end lost 7 bases, the J end lost 0 bases, and 13 bases lay between the germline ends. The CDR3 has 15 residues. Germline V gene lookup returns CDR1 SNHLY and CDR2 FYNNEI. The CDR3 loop reads CASKGVLSSGNTIYF. CDR3 sequence (DNA): TGTGCCAGCAAGGGGGTCCTGAGCTCTGGAAACACCATATATTTT.

V and J are TRBV30 and TRBJ1-1; D is unresolved. CDR1 is GTSNPN, CDR2 SVGIG, per germline (reference sequence). This CDR3 is 13 amino acids long. Trimming stripped 1 base from V and 10 bases from J, with 16 bases between. Here the CDR3 reads CAWSASTPWRAFF. CDR3 coding DNA: TGTGCCTGGAGTGCGTCCACCCCTTGGAGAGCTTTCTTT.

The V and J genes are TRBV6-5 and TRBJ1-1, with D hard to call. Germline V gives CDR1 MNHEY, CDR2 SVGAGI. This CDR3 has 13 residues. Trimming took off 4 bases at V and 1 base at J, with 7 bases between the two ends. The CDR3 nucleotides are TGTGCCAGCAGTTCGAGTCAGAACACTGAAGCTTTCTTT. Its translation: CASSSSQNTEAFF.